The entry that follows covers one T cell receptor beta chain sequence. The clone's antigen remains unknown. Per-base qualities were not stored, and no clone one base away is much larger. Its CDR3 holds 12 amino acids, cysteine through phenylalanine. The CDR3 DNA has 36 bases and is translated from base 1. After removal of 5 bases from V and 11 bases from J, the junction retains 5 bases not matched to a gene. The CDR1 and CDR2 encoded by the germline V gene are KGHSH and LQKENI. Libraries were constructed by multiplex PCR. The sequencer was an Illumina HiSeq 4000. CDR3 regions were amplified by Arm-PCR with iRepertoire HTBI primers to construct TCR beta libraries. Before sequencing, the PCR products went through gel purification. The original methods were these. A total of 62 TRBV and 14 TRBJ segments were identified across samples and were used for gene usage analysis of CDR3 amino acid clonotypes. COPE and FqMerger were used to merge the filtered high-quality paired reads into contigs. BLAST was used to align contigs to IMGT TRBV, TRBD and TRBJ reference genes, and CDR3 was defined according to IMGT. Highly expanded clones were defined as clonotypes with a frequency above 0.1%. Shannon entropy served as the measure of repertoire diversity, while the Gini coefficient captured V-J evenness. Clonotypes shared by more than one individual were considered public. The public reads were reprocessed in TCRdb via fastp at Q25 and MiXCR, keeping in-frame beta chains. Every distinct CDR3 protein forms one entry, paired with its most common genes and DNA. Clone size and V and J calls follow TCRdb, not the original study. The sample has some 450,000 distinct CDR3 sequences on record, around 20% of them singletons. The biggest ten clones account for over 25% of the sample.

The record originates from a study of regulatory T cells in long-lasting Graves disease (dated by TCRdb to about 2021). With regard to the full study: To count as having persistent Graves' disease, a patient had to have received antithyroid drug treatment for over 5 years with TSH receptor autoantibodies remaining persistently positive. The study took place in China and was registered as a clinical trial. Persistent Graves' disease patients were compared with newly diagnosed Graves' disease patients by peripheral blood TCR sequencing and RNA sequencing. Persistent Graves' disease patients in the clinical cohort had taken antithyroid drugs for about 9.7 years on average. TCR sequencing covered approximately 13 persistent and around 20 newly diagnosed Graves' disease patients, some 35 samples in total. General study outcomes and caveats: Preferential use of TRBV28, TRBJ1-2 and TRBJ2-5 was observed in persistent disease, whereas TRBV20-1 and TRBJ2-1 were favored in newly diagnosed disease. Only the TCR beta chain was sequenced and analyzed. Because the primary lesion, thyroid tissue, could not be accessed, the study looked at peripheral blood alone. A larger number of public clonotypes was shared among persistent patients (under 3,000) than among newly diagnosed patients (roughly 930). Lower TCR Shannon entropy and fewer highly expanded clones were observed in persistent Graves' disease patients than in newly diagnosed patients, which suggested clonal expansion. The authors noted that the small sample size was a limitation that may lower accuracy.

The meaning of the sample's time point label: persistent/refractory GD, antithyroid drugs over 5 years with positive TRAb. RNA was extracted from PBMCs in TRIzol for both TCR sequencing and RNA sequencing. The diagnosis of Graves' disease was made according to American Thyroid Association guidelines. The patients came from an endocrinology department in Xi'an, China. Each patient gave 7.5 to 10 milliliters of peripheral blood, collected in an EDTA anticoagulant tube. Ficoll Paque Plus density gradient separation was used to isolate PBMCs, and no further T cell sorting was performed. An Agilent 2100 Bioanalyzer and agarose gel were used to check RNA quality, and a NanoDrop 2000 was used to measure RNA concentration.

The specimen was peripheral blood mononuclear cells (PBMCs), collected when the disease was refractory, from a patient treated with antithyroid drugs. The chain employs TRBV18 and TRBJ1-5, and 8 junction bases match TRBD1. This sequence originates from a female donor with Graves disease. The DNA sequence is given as TGTGCCAGCTCATCAGCGACAGGGGCCCAGCATTTT. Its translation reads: CASSSATGAQHF.